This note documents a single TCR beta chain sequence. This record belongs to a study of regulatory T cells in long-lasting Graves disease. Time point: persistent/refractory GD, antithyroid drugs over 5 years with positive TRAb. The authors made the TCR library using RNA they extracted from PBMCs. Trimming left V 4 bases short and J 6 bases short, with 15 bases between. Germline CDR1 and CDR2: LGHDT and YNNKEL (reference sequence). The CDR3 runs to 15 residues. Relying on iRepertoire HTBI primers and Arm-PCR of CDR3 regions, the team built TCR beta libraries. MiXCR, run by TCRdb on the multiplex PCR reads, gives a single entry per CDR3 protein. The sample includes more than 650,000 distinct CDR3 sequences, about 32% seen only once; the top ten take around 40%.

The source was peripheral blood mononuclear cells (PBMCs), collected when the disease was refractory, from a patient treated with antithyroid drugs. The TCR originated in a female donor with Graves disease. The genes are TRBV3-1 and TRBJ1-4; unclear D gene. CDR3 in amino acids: CASSLGIPPDEKLFF. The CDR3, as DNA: TGTGCCAGCAGCCTAGGGATCCCCCCAGATGAAAAACTGTTTTTT.